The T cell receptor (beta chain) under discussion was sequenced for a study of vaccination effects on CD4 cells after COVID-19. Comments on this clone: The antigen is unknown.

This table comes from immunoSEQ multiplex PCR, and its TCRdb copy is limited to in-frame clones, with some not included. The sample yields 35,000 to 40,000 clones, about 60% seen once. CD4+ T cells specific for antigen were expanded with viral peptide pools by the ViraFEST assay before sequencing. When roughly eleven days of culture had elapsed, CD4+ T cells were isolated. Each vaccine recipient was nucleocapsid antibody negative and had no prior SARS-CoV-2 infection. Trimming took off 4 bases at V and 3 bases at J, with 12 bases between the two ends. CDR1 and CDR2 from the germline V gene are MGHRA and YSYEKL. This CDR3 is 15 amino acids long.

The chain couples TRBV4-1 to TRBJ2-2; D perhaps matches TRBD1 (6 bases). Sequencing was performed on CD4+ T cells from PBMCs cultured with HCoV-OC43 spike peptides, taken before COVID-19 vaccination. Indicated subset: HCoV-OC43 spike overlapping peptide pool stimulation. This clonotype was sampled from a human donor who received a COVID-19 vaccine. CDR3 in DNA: TGCGCCAGCAGCCTTACAGGGTACGACACCGGGGAGCTGTTTTTT. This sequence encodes CASSLTGYDTGELFF.